The present TCR beta chain was sequenced within a study of blood T cell repertoires in COVID-19. Trimming cost V 2 bases and J 7 bases; bases outside gene matches: 5. This CDR3 contains 15 residues. Germline CDR1 reads MNHEY; CDR2 reads SMNVEV (reference sequence). Profiling relied on immunoSEQ multiplex PCR, and the TCRdb table lists in-frame clones only, not all of them. The sample holds some 70,000 clones, under 85% seen once. V usage is TRBV27 and J usage is TRBJ2-1; 10 nucleotides line up with TRBD2. The clonotype originates from a woman aged 45 to 65 with acute or convalescent COVID-19. Source material: peripheral blood. CDR3 residues: CASSLLAGVVNEQFF. Written as DNA, the CDR3 is TGTGCCAGCAGTTTACTAGCGGGAGTGGTTAATGAGCAGTTCTTC.